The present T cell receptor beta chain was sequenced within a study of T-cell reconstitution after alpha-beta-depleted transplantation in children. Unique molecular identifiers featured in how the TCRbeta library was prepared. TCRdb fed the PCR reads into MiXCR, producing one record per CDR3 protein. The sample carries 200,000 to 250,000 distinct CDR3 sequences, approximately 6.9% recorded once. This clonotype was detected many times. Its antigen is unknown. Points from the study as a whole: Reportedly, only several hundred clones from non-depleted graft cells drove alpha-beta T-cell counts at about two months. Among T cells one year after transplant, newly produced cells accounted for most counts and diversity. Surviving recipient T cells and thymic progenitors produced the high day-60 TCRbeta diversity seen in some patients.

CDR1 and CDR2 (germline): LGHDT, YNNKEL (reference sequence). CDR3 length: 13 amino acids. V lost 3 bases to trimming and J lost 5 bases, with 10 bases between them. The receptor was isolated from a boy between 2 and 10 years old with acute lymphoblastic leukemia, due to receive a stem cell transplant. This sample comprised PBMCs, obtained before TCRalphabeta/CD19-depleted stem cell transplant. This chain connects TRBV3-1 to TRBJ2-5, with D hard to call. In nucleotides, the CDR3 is TGTGCCAGCAGCCAGGTGACTCGTGAGACCCAGTACTTC. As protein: CASSQVTRETQYF.